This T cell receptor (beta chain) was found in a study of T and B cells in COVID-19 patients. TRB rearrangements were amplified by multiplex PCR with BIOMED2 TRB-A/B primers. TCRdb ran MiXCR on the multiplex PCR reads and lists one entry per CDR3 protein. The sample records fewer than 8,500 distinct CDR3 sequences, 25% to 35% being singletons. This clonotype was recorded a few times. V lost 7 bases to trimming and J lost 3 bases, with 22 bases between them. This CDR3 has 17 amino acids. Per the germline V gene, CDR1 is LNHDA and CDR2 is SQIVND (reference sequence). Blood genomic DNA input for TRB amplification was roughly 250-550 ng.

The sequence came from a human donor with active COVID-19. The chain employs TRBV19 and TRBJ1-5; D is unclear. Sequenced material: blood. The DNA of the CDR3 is TGTGCCAGTACCCCAGCCGGGCTTAGCCTTTCCAATCAGCCCCAGCATTTT. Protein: CASTPAGLSLSNQPQHF.